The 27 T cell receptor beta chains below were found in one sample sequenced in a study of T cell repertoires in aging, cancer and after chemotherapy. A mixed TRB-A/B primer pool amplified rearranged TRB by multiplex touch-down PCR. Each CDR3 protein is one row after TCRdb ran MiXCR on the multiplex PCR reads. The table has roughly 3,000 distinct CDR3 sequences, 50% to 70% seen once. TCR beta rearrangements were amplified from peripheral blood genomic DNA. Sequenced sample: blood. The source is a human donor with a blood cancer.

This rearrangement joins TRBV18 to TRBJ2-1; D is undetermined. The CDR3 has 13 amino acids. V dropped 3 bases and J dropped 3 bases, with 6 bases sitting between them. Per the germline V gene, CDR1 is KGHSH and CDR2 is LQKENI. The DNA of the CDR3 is TGTGCCAGCTCACCGCGGAACTACAATGAGCAGTTCTTC. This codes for CASSPRNYNEQFF.

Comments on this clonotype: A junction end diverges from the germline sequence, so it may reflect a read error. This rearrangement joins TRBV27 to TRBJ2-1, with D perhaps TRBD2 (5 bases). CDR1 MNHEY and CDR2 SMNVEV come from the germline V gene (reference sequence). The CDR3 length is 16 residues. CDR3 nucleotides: TGCGCCAGCAGTGAAAGGCGGGCCTCAAGCTACAATGAGCAGTTCTTC. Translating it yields CASSERRASSYNEQFF.

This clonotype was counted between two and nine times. The CDR3, as DNA: TGTGCCAGCAGTTACAAGTCGGGGAGAGGCAATCTACTCCCCTATGGCTACACCTTC. Translation gives CASSYKSGRGNLLPYGYTF. The rearrangement links TRBV6-5 to TRBJ1-2; no clear D gene. There are 19 residues in the CDR3. Germline assignment: CDR1 MNHEY and CDR2 SVGAGI. Trimming pared 2 bases from V and 4 bases from J, leaving 26 bases between.

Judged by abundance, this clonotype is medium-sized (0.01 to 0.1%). The DNA of the CDR3 is TGCAGCTCTCATCAGGGACATGGCTACACCTTC. Protein: CSSHQGHGYTF. The chain recombines TRBV29-1 with TRBJ1-2; tentative D call: TRBD1 (5 bases). Germline assignment: CDR1 SQVTM and CDR2 ANQGSEA. The CDR3 has 11 residues. Trimming took off 8 bases at V and 6 bases at J, with 13 bases between the two ends.

The CDR3 loop is CAIRSYSSSYNSPLHF. CDR3 DNA: TGTGCCATAAGGTCGTACTCCAGCTCCTATAATTCACCCCTCCACTTT. The chain combines TRBV10-3 with TRBJ1-6; D remains ambiguous. V lost 9 bases, J lost 0 bases, and 15 bases lay in between. CDR3 length: 16 amino acids. The germline gives CDR1 ENHRY, CDR2 SYGVKD.

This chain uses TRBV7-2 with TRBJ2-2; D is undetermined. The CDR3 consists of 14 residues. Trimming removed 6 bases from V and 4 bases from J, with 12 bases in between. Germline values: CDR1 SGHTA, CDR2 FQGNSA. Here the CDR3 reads CASSSKWSTGELFF. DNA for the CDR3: TGTGCCAGCAGTTCGAAATGGAGCACCGGGGAGCTGTTTTTT.

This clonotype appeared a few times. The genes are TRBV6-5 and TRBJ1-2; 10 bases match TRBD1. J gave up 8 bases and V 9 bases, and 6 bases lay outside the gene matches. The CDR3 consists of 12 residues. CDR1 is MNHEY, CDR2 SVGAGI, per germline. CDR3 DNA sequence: TGTGCCAGTCAACCGGGACAGGGGGGCTACACCTTC. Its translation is CASQPGQGGYTF.

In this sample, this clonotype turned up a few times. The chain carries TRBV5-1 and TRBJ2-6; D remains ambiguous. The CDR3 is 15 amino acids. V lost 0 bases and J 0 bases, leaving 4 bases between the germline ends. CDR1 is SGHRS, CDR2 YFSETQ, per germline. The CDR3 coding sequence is TGCGCCAGCAGCTTGGGTACCTCTGGGGCCAACGTCCTGACTTTC. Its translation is CASSLGTSGANVLTF.

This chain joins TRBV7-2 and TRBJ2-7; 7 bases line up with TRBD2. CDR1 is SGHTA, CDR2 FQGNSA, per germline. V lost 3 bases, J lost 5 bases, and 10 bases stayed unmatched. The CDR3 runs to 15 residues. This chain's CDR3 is CASSFSAGVGHEQYF. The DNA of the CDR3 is TGTGCCAGCAGCTTTTCCGCGGGGGTAGGGCACGAGCAGTACTTC.

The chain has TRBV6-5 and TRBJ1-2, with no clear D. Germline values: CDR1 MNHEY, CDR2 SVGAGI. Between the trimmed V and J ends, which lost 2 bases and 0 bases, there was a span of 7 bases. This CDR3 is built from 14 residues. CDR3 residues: CASSYAPTNYGYTF. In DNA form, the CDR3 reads TGTGCCAGCAGTTACGCCCCAACTAACTATGGCTACACCTTC.

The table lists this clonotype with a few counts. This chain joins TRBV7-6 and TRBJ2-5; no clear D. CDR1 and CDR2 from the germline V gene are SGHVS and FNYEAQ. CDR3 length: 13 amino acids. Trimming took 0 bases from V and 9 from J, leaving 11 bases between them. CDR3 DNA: TGTGCCAGCAGCTTAGCCTCCGGGTTACCCCAGTACTTC. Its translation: CASSLASGLPQYF.

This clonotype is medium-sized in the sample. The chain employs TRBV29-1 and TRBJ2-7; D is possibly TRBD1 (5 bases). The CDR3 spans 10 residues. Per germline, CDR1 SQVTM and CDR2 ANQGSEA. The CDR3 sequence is CSAGHDEQYF. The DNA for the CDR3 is TGCAGTGCTGGACACGACGAGCAGTACTTC.

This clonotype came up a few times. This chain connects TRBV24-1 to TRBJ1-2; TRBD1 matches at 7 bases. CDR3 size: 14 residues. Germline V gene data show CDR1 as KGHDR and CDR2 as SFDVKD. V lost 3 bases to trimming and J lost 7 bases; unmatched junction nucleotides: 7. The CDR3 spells CATSDTRQGRGYTF. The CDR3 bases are TGTGCCACCAGTGATACCCGACAGGGTCGTGGCTACACCTTC.

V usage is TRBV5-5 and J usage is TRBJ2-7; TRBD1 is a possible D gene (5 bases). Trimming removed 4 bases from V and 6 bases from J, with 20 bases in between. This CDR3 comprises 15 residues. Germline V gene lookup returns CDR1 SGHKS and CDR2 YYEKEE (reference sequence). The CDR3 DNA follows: TGTGCCAGCAGCCCGATCAGGGTGTCGGTCGGCGAGCAGTACTTC. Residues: CASSPIRVSVGEQYF. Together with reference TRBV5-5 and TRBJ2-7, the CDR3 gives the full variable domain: DAGVTQSPTHLIKTRGQQVTLRCSPISGHKSVSWYQQVLGQGPQFIFQYYEKEERGRGNFPDRFSARQFPNYSSELNVNALLLGDSALYLCASSPIRVSVGEQYFGPGTRLTVT.

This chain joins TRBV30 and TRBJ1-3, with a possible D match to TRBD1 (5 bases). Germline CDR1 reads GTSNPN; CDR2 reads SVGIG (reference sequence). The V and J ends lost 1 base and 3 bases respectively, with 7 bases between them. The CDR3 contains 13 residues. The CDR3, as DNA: TGTGCCTGGAGTGGAGGGGTTGGAAACACCATATATTTT. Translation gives CAWSGGVGNTIYF.

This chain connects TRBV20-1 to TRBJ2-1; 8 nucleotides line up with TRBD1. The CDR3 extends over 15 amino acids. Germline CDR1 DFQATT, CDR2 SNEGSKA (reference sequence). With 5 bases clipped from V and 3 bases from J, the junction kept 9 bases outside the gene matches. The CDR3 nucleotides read TGCAGTGCTGACCCCGGGACAGGACACTACAATGAGCAGTTCTTC. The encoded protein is CSADPGTGHYNEQFF.

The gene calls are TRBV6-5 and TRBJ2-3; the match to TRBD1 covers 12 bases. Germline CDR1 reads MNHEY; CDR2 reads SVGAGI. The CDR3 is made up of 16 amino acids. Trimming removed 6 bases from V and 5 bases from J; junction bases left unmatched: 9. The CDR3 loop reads CASSRTGTGGIDTQYF. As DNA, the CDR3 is TGTGCCAGCAGCCGTACCGGGACAGGGGGCATAGATACGCAGTATTTT.

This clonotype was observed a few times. The CDR3 region is CSASGPDNSPLHF. The CDR3 bases are TGCAGTGCTAGCGGACCGGACAATTCACCCCTCCACTTT. V gene TRBV20-1 combines with J gene TRBJ1-6; D is undetermined. V was cut by 3 bases and J by 7 bases, with 10 bases left in between. This CDR3 has 13 amino acids. Per the germline V gene, CDR1 is DFQATT and CDR2 is SNEGSKA (reference sequence).

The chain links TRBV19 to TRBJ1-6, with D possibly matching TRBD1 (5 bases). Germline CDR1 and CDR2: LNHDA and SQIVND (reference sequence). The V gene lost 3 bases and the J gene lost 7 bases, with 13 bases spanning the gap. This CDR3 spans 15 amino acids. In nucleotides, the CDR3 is TGTGCCAGTAGTATGCATGAGGGGTTGAATTCACCCCTCCACTTT. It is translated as CASSMHEGLNSPLHF. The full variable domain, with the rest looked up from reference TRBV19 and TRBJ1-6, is DGGITQSPKYLFRKEGQNVTLSCEQNLNHDAMYWYRQDPGQGLRLIYYSQIVNDFQKGDIAEGYSVSREKKESFPLTVTSAQKNPTAFYLCASSMHEGLNSPLHFGNGTRLTVT.

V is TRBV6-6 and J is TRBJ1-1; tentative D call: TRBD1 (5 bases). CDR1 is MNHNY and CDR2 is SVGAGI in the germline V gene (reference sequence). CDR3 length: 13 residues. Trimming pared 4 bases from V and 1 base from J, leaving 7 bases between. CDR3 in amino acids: CASSFTGNTEAFF. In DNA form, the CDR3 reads TGTGCCAGCAGTTTCACAGGGAACACTGAAGCTTTCTTT.

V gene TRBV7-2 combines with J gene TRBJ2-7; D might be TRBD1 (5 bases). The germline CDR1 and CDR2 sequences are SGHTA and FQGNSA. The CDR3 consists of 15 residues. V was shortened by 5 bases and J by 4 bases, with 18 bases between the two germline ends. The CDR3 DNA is TGTGCCAGCAGCCTGCGGTCCCGACAGCTATACGAGCAGTACTTC. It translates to CASSLRSRQLYEQYF.

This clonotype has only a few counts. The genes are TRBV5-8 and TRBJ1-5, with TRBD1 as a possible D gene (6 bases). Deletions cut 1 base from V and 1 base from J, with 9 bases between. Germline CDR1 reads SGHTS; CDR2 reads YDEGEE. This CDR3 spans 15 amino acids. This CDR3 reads CASSLRGTSNQPQHF. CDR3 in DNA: TGTGCCAGCAGCTTGCGAGGGACAAGCAATCAGCCCCAGCATTTT.

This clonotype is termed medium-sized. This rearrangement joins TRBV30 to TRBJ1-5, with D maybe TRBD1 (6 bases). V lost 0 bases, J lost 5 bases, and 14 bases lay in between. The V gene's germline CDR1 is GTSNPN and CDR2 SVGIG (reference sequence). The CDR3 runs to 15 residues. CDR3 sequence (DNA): TGTGCCTGGAGTGTACGAGGGGGTTTATATCAGCCCCAGCATTTT. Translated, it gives CAWSVRGGLYQPQHF. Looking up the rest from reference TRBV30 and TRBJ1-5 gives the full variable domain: SQTIHQWPATLVQPVGSPLSLECTVEGTSNPNLYWYRQAAGRGLQLLFYSVGIGQISSEVPQNLSASRPQDRQFILSSKKLLLSDSGFYLCAWSVRGGLYQPQHFGDGTRLSIL.

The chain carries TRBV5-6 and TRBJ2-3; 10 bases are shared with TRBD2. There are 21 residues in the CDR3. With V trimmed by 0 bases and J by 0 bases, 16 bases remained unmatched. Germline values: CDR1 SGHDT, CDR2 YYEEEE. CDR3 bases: TGTGCCAGCAGCTTGGCCGTTTTAGCGGGGGGTCCTTCCACTAGCACAGATACGCAGTATTTT. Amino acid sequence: CASSLAVLAGGPSTSTDTQYF.

CDR3 nucleotide sequence: TGCAGTGCTGCGGTTTTGGGTTACGAGCAGTACTTC. This translates into CSAAVLGYEQYF. The rearrangement links TRBV20-1 to TRBJ2-7; D not certain. Germline V gene data show CDR1 as DFQATT and CDR2 as SNEGSKA (reference sequence). The CDR3 extends over 12 amino acids. V shed 5 bases and J shed 4 bases, with 12 bases lying between them.

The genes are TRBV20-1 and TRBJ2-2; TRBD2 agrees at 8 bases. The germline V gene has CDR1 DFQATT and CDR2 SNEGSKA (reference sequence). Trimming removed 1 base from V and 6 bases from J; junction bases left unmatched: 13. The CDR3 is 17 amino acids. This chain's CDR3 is CSARGGRRGLGAGELFF. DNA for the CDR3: TGCAGTGCTAGAGGGGGAAGGAGGGGACTAGGAGCCGGGGAGCTGTTTTTT.

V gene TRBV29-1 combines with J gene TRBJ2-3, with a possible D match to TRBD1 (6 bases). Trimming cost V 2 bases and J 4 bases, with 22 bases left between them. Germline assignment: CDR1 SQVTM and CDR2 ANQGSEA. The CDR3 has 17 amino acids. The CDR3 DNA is TGCAGCGTTGAACGGCGAACAGGGTTATGGGGCGCAGATACGCAGTATTTT. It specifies CSVERRTGLWGADTQYF.